Listed here are 16 T cell receptor beta chains from one sample, sequenced in a study of OX40 agonist ivuxolimab in advanced cancers. Repertoires were generated with immunoSEQ multiplex PCR, while TCRdb's copy carries only in-frame clones and drops some. The table has about 12,000 clones, 60% to 80% seen once. Specimen: CD4+ or CD8+ T cells sorted from blood, collected in a trial of the OX40 agonist ivuxolimab. These receptors were taken from an adult with an advanced solid tumor such as melanoma, head and neck, liver or kidney cancer.

The CDR3 is CASSDSRWGGNTGELFF. As DNA, the CDR3 is TGTGCCAGCAGTGACTCGAGATGGGGGGGGAACACCGGGGAGCTGTTTTTT. This chain joins TRBV6-4 and TRBJ2-2; 7 nucleotides align to TRBD2. V trimming: 0 bases; J trimming: 1 base; junction bases outside the gene matches: 5. The CDR3 has 17 amino acids. The germline V gene encodes CDR1 MRHNA and CDR2 SNTAGT.

This chain uses TRBV6-4 with TRBJ2-1, with 7 bases lining up with TRBD2. The CDR3 is 15 amino acids. V trimming: 0 bases; J trimming: 7 bases; junction bases outside the gene matches: 6. Germline CDR1 is MRHNA and CDR2 is SNTAGT. The CDR3 is CASSDSTGGGNEQFF. DNA of the CDR3: TGTGCCAGCAGTGACTCTACCGGGGGAGGGAATGAGCAGTTCTTC.

This chain uses TRBV27 with TRBJ2-7; tentatively, D is TRBD1 (5 bases). The CDR3 extends over 12 amino acids. Germline-derived CDR1 and CDR2 are MNHEY and SMNVEV (reference sequence). V lost 3 bases to trimming and J lost 4 bases, with 7 bases between them. CDR3 region: CASSFQGYEQYF. CDR3 DNA sequence: TGTGCCAGCAGTTTCCAGGGTTACGAGCAGTACTTC.

The chain recombines TRBV6-1 with TRBJ2-3; 8 bases fit TRBD2. The V and J ends lost 8 bases and 4 bases, in that order; junction bases with no gene match: 5. The germline V gene has CDR1 MNHNS and CDR2 SASEGT. The CDR3 runs 13 residues. The DNA of the CDR3 is TGTGCCAGCGAGCGGGAGCCCCCAGATACGCAGTATTTT. This translates into CASEREPPDTQYF.

This rearrangement joins TRBV4-2 to TRBJ2-1; 9 bases match TRBD2. This CDR3 has 17 amino acids. CDR1 LGHNA and CDR2 YNFKEQ come from the germline V gene. V gave up 0 bases and J gave up 5 bases; unmatched junction bases: 8. DNA of the CDR3: TGTGCCAGCAGCCAAGAGGTGGCTAGCGGGATAAACAATGAGCAGTTCTTC. Translated: CASSQEVASGINNEQFF.

J is TRBJ2-5 and V is TRBV29-1; 9 bases agree with TRBD1. The end of the DNA fits TRBJ2-7 better, so the J call may be wrong. This CDR3 comprises 13 residues. In germline, CDR1 is SQVTM, CDR2 ANQGSEA. The CDR3 DNA reads TGCAGCGTTGAGCACAGGGGGCAGGACGAGCAGTACTTC. It codes for CSVEHRGQDEQYF.

This clone came up once. The genes are TRBV27 and TRBJ1-4; 7 nucleotides match TRBD1. The CDR3 runs to 14 residues. Germline lookup yields CDR1 MNHEY and CDR2 SMNVEV (reference sequence). V dropped 6 bases and J dropped 2; count of bases not matched to a gene: 3. CDR3 protein: CASSSGQTNEKLFF. In nucleotides, the CDR3 is TGTGCCAGCAGCTCGGGACAGACTAATGAAAAACTGTTTTTT.

The V and J genes are TRBV5-6 and TRBJ1-5, with 8 bases aligning to TRBD1. CDR3 length: 16 amino acids. J lost 5 bases, V lost 4 bases, and 11 bases had no gene match. The germline CDR1 and CDR2 sequences are SGHDT and YYEEEE. This CDR3 reads CASSMSGGQIYQPQHF. In DNA, the CDR3 is TGTGCCAGCAGCATGTCAGGGGGCCAAATCTATCAGCCCCAGCATTTT.

The gene calls are TRBV28 and TRBJ1-2, with 8 bases identical to TRBD1. The V segment lost 4 bases and the J segment 6 bases; nucleotides outside the gene matches: 1. CDR1 is MDHEN, CDR2 SYDVKM, per germline. This CDR3 spans 12 amino acids. The CDR3 here is CASSSTGDGYTF. Here the CDR3 DNA reads TGTGCCAGCAGTTCGACAGGGGATGGCTACACCTTC.

The J gene is TRBJ2-7, the V gene TRBV15; 9 bases match TRBD2. Trimming cost V 8 bases and J 4 bases; bases outside gene matches: 6. Germline loops: CDR1 LNHNV, CDR2 YYDKDF (reference sequence). The CDR3 covers 13 residues. This CDR3 is CATRSGGEYEQYF. The CDR3, as DNA: TGTGCCACCCGTAGCGGGGGAGAATACGAGCAGTACTTC.

The chain is built from TRBV9 and TRBJ2-5; maybe TRBD2 (5 bases). V lost 2 bases, J lost 1 base, and 9 bases lay in between. CDR3 size: 14 residues. Germline V gene data show CDR1 as SGDLS and CDR2 as YYNGEE. CDR3 sequence reads: CASSVWETQETQYF. Written as DNA, the CDR3 is TGTGCCAGCAGCGTCTGGGAGACCCAAGAGACCCAGTACTTC.

The chain is built from TRBV6-1 and TRBJ1-2; D call uncertain. The ends were cut back, 7 bases at V and 5 bases at J, with 14 bases in the middle. The CDR3 spans 13 residues. The germline V gene encodes CDR1 MNHNS and CDR2 SASEGT. CDR3 sequence: CASTLQLLYGYTF. CDR3 nucleotides: TGTGCCAGCACATTACAGCTCCTGTATGGCTACACCTTC.

The gene calls are TRBV15 and TRBJ2-1; 7 bases match TRBD1. The CDR3 contains 15 residues. Unmatched junction bases numbered 5, after V lost 1 base and J lost 5 bases. Germline CDR1 LNHNV, CDR2 YYDKDF (reference sequence). The CDR3: CATSRGTGDHNEQFF. CDR3 nucleotide sequence: TGTGCCACCAGCAGAGGTACAGGGGACCACAATGAGCAGTTCTTC.

This clone was detected once. The chain uses TRBV4-1 and TRBJ2-1; the D gene could be TRBD1 or TRBD2 (6 bases each). Trimming shortened V by 3 bases and J by 1 base, and 10 bases separated the two germline ends. Germline CDR1 is MGHRA and CDR2 is YSYEKL. CDR3 length: 15 amino acids. The CDR3 reads CASSHQGGSYNEQFF. The CDR3 DNA reads TGCGCCAGCAGCCACCAAGGGGGGTCCTACAATGAGCAGTTCTTC.

J is TRBJ1-1 and V is TRBV28; tentatively, D is TRBD1 (5 bases). From germline, CDR1 is MDHEN and CDR2 SYDVKM. The CDR3 is made up of 13 amino acids. V lost 2 bases and J lost 3, with 7 bases in between. CDR3 sequence reads: CASSLPGDTEAFF. CDR3 nucleotides: TGTGCCAGCAGTTTACCGGGGGACACTGAAGCTTTCTTT.

The chain has TRBV27 and TRBJ2-1, with D possibly matching TRBD1 (5 bases). The CDR3 runs to 16 residues. Germline V gene lookup returns CDR1 MNHEY and CDR2 SMNVEV (reference sequence). V was cut by 5 bases and J by 1 base, with 15 bases left in between. In nucleotides, the CDR3 is TGTGCCAGCAGTAACGCCGGCACAGGATCCTACAATGAGCAGTTCTTC. This sequence encodes CASSNAGTGSYNEQFF.